This T cell receptor beta chain is drawn from a study of neoadjuvant anti-PD-1 for oral cavity cancer (dated by TCRdb to the early 2020s). Study-wide context: Three to four biweekly doses of nivolumab at 3 mg/kg were mostly administered to patients before curative-intent surgical resection. Patients without progression received a fourth nivolumab dose around day 43 and underwent definitive surgical resection on days 50-56. Under RECIST 1.1, a patient counted as a responder if showing complete response, partial response or stable disease, and as a non-responder if showing progression. An approximately 30% response rate was observed in the parent correlative cohort, in which around twelve patients were included. The study at large found these results: The TCR analyses had only three patients in each response group, and the authors called for validation in larger cohorts. A higher pretreatment blood Treg/Th17 ratio correlated with both higher pretreatment blood TCRbeta clonality and lower post-treatment tumor TCRbeta clonality. After neoadjuvant nivolumab, significantly higher T cell clonality (Gini index) was found within PBMCs in non-responders than in responders.

For deep sequencing, each PBMC sample was run in six replicates, with libraries mostly built from 450 to 550 ng of input genomic DNA. The immunoSEQ hsTCRbeta kit was used to prepare TCRbeta libraries according to the manufacturer's instructions. Sequencing of the completed libraries took place using an Illumina NovaSeq 6000 S4 flow cell after they had been pooled to around 3 nM. Processing in the source paper ran as follows. Raw data preprocessing and quality control were performed with the immunoSEQ Analyzer. The analysis was limited to productive rearrangements, and each clonotype was defined by a unique CDR3 amino acid sequence. Repertoire clonality was estimated as the Gini-Simpson index, computed with the R package tcR. Student's t test was used to compare Gini indices, and Pearson correlation was used to assess associations with tumor size change. Held by TCRdb, this immuneACCESS table contains in-frame sequences only and omits some clones. Under half of the omission traces to an unresolved V gene where checked; the cause of the rest is unknown. V, J and clone size are taken as reported in that table, and D and trimming were inferred from the DNA itself. The sample profile shows approximately 37,000 clones; about 83% of them were found once. Of the sample, roughly 3.4% is held by the ten largest clones.

From the cysteine up to the phenylalanine, the CDR3 has a length of 15 residues. The CDR3 DNA has 45 bases and is translated from base 1. V is cut by 2 bases and J by 0 bases, and the space between the germline ends is 10 bases. Sequences MNHNS (CDR1) and SASEGT (CDR2) are obtained from the germline V gene. The sample's time point label is to be understood as: before neoadjuvant nivolumab. The patients had newly diagnosed stage II-IVA oral cavity squamous cell carcinoma and had not received any prior systemic or radiation treatment. Everyone in the cohort had locally advanced, HPV-negative oral cavity squamous cell carcinoma. No culture maintenance or expansion was done, as the peripheral blood mononuclear cells went straight to analysis. Samples were obtained from a longitudinal correlative study of a single-arm phase II trial of neoadjuvant nivolumab in oral cavity squamous cell carcinoma. Subject-matched pre- and post-treatment PBMCs and tumors from three responders and three non-responders were subjected to genomic DNA-based TCRbeta sequencing. Peripheral blood mononuclear cells were collected once before nivolumab treatment and again after treatment, at the time of surgery. The Maxwell RSC DNA from Cells kit was used to isolate genomic DNA from PBMCs.

With respect to this clone: Its antigen has not been determined. No qualities accompany the bases; no much larger clone lies one base away.

Here the chain combines TRBV6-1 and TRBJ1-2; the D gene is unclear. The starting material was PBMCs, obtained before nivolumab (anti-PD-1) treatment. The TCR was taken from a person between 35 and 79 years old with oral cavity squamous cell carcinoma. The bases read TGTGCCAGCAGTGAACATTACAGTCCTAACTATGGCTACACCTTC. This is translated as CASSEHYSPNYGYTF.